Listed here is a single T cell receptor beta chain. Its antigen is not known. The data were produced by immunoSEQ multiplex PCR, yet TCRdb's version contains in-frame clones alone and is incomplete. The table lists 150,000 to 200,000 clones, 85% to 95% of them singletons. This sample is part of a study of T cell responses to AZD1222 COVID-19 vaccine. Background on the study: Doses given second, at about 4 or about 12 weeks, were pooled.

General study results and limits: Two doses of AZD1222 preceded a rise in Spike-specific TCR breadth and depth. AZD1222 recipients seropositive at baseline numbered only six. In a largely white British group with more females than males, clonal diversity was possibly underestimated.

The germline V gene encodes CDR1 LGHDT and CDR2 YNNKEL (reference sequence). The CDR3 totals 14 residues. Trimming took 4 bases from V and 4 from J, leaving 13 bases between them. The clonotype comes from an adult in good health. The chain joins TRBV3-1 (or the pseudogene TRBV3-2) to TRBJ1-1; D is unclear. Sequenced here: peripheral blood, sampled on day 0 of AZD1222 vaccination. CDR3 sequence: CASSLSGRVTEAFF. In DNA form, the CDR3 reads TGTGCCAGCAGCCTTAGCGGGCGGGTCACTGAAGCTTTCTTT.